These 23 T cell receptor beta chains originate from one sample sequenced in a study of regulatory T cells in long-lasting Graves disease. CDR3 regions were amplified by Arm-PCR using iRepertoire HTBI primers to build TCR beta libraries. One entry per CDR3 protein, called by TCRdb with MiXCR from the multiplex PCR reads. The sample carries some 470,000 distinct CDR3 sequences, around a fifth recorded once. Time point meaning: persistent/refractory GD, antithyroid drugs over 5 years with positive TRAb. PBMCs were the source of the RNA used for TCR sequencing. The sequenced sample was peripheral blood mononuclear cells (PBMCs), obtained when the disease was refractory, from a patient treated with antithyroid drugs. The receptors originated from a female donor with Graves disease.

This clonotype was picked up a small number of times. The chain couples TRBV20-1 to TRBJ1-5, with D perhaps TRBD1 (5 bases). The CDR3 contains 14 residues. Germline assignment: CDR1 DFQATT and CDR2 SNEGSKA (reference sequence). V was trimmed by 6 bases and J by 0 bases, leaving 12 bases between them. CDR3 sequence: CSATKGYSNQPQHF. As DNA, the CDR3 is TGCAGTGCCACGAAGGGGTATAGCAATCAGCCCCAGCATTTT.

This clonotype was recorded many times. The chain uses TRBV24-1 and TRBJ1-1; the match to TRBD1 covers 8 bases. The germline gives CDR1 KGHDR, CDR2 SFDVKD. Trimming removed 4 bases from V and 1 base from J; junction bases left unmatched: 4. The CDR3 is 15 amino acids. CDR3 nucleotide sequence: TGTGCCACCAGTGAAACCGGGACAGGGAACACTGAAGCTTTCTTT. This gives the protein CATSETGTGNTEAFF.

The V call is TRBV20-1, the J call TRBJ1-1; D is perhaps TRBD1 (6 bases). Deletions cut 0 bases from V and 4 bases from J, with 12 bases between. CDR1 is DFQATT, CDR2 SNEGSKA, per germline (reference sequence). CDR3 size: 14 residues. The CDR3 DNA sequence: TGCAGTGCTAGAGATTCCGGGGGGCTCACTGAAGCTTTCTTT. Its protein product is CSARDSGGLTEAFF.

A few counts support this clonotype. The V call is TRBV24-1, the J call TRBJ2-7; D might be TRBD1 (6 bases). This CDR3 is built from 15 residues. V shed 2 bases and J shed 4 bases, with 14 bases lying between them. Per germline, CDR1 KGHDR and CDR2 SFDVKD. The CDR3 protein is CATSDSVGHPYEQYF. The CDR3 region has the DNA TGTGCCACCAGTGATTCCGTGGGACACCCGTACGAGCAGTACTTC.

This clonotype was picked up one time. This sequence joins TRBV6-1 and TRBJ2-2, with D perhaps TRBD1 (6 bases). V was trimmed by 5 bases and J by 2 bases, leaving 15 bases between them. This CDR3 is built from 16 residues. Germline CDR1 MNHNS, CDR2 SASEGT. CDR3 in amino acids: CASSPQGPGNTGELFF. CDR3 bases: TGTGCCAGCAGTCCACAGGGACCCGGTAACACCGGGGAGCTGTTTTTT.

The chain has TRBV19 and TRBJ2-7, with D perhaps matching TRBD1 (6 bases). Germline V lookup: CDR1 LNHDA, CDR2 SQIVND (reference sequence). V lost 9 bases, J lost 1 base, and 22 bases lay in between. The CDR3 sequence is 16 residues long. As DNA, the CDR3 is TGTGCCAGCTCCTCCCCCGACAGGAAATCTTCCTACGAGCAGTACTTC. It encodes CASSSPDRKSSYEQYF.

The table lists this clonotype with a few counts. This chain's CDR3 is CSAWGRNTEAFF. In nucleotides, the CDR3 is TGCAGCGCCTGGGGCAGGAACACTGAAGCTTTCTTT. The chain employs TRBV29-1 and TRBJ1-1; tentative D call: TRBD1 (5 bases). This CDR3 is built from 12 residues. The germline V gene has CDR1 SQVTM and CDR2 ANQGSEA. V lost 7 bases, J lost 1 base, and 10 bases lay in between. Supplemented by reference TRBV29-1 and TRBJ1-1, the full variable domain reads SAVISQKPSRDICQRGTSLTIQCQVDSQVTMMFWYRQQPGQSLTLIATANQGSEATYESGFVIDKFPISRPNLTFSTLTVSNMSPEDSSIYLCSAWGRNTEAFFGQGTRLTVV.

This clonotype was recorded at least ten times. The J gene is TRBJ1-2, the V gene TRBV2; D perhaps matches TRBD1 (5 bases). Germline lookup yields CDR1 SNHLY and CDR2 FYNNEI. V shed 2 bases and J shed 9 bases, with 16 bases lying between them. The length of the CDR3 is 14 residues. In DNA form, the CDR3 reads TGTGCCAGCAGTGAAAACAGGTCGGGGGAGCGCTACACCTTC. Protein product: CASSENRSGERYTF.

CDR3 residues: CASSPGTGFPNQPQHF. CDR3 DNA sequence: TGTGCCAGCAGCCCAGGGACAGGGTTTCCCAATCAGCCCCAGCATTTT. V gene TRBV7-9 combines with J gene TRBJ1-5, with TRBD1 matching over 9 bases. CDR3 size: 16 residues. The V segment lost 5 bases and the J segment 3 bases; nucleotides outside the gene matches: 8. Germline CDR1 SEHNR, CDR2 FQNEAQ (reference sequence).

This clonotype showed up many times. The rearrangement uses TRBV6-1 and TRBJ1-1; 10 nucleotides line up with TRBD1. Trimming removed 5 bases from V and 1 base from J; junction bases left unmatched: 7. CDR3 length: 16 amino acids. Germline lookup yields CDR1 MNHNS and CDR2 SASEGT. The CDR3 DNA follows: TGTGCCAGCAGTCAAGACAGGGGGCAGGCGAACACTGAAGCTTTCTTT. Translating gives CASSQDRGQANTEAFF.

This clonotype was seen more than once but under ten times. This chain uses TRBV3-1 with TRBJ1-1; perhaps TRBD1 as D (6 bases). V was cut by 1 base and J by 1 base, with 7 bases left in between. This CDR3 is built from 14 residues. CDR1 and CDR2 from the germline V gene are LGHDT and YNNKEL (reference sequence). The DNA of the CDR3 is TGTGCCAGCAGCCAAGGGACAGAGAACACTGAAGCTTTCTTT. It yields the protein CASSQGTENTEAFF.

This clonotype was observed a handful of times. The chain is built from TRBV18 and TRBJ2-5, with 9 bases lining up with TRBD2. Germline CDR1 is KGHSH and CDR2 is LQKENI. V dropped 3 bases and J dropped 5; count of bases not matched to a gene: 4. The CDR3 is 14 residues long. The CDR3 DNA reads as TGTGCCAGCTCACCTCTAGCGGGAATGGAGACCCAGTACTTC. Its translation is CASSPLAGMETQYF.

On this clonotype: This sequence may be a read error, since a much larger clone differs from it by one base. This rearrangement joins TRBV11-2 to TRBJ1-1; D unclear. The CDR3 runs to 13 residues. Germline CDR1 and CDR2: SGHAT and FQNNGV. CDR3 protein: CASSLFFATGAFF. As DNA, the CDR3 is TGTGCCAGCAGCTTATTTTTCGCCACTGGAGCTTTCTTT. The variable domain in full, completed from reference TRBV11-2 and TRBJ1-1, reads EAGVAQSPRYKIIEKRQSVAFWCNPISGHATLYWYQQILGQGPKLLIQFQNNGVVDDSQLPKDRFSAERLKGVDSTLKIQPAKLEDSAVYLCASSLFFATGAFFGQGTRLTVV.

The chain carries TRBV25-1 and TRBJ1-4, with D unresolved. This CDR3 has 16 residues. Trimming cost V 3 bases and J 4 bases, with 15 bases left between them. Germline V CDR1 and CDR2: MGHDK, SYGVNS. CDR3 sequence reads: CASSETWGQDNEKLFF. In DNA, the CDR3 is TGTGCCAGCAGTGAGACCTGGGGTCAGGATAATGAAAAACTGTTTTTT.

The gene calls are TRBV3-1 and TRBJ2-7, with 11 bases fitting TRBD1. Germline V lookup: CDR1 LGHDT, CDR2 YNNKEL (reference sequence). The CDR3 has 17 amino acids. J was trimmed by 2 bases and V by 1 base; bases with no gene match: 7. This chain's CDR3 is CASSQVAPGQGAYEQYF. CDR3 coding DNA: TGTGCCAGCAGCCAAGTTGCCCCGGGACAGGGGGCCTACGAGCAGTACTTC.

Many counts were recorded for this clonotype. Here the CDR3 DNA reads TGTGCCAGCATCAAGGGGGACAGGGGGGATGAAAAACTGTTTTTT. It encodes CASIKGDRGDEKLFF. The chain links TRBV28 to TRBJ1-4, with 11 bases that match TRBD1. Germline V gene sequence: CDR1 MDHEN, CDR2 SYDVKM. CDR3 length: 15 residues. Unmatched junction bases numbered 7, after V lost 7 bases and J lost 6 bases.

This clonotype was found many times. The chain joins TRBV10-3 to TRBJ2-7, with D possibly TRBD1 on 6 matching bases. The V end was cut by 3 bases, the J end by 0 bases, with 6 bases between. Germline values: CDR1 ENHRY, CDR2 SYGVKD. This CDR3 has 13 amino acids. This CDR3 is CAISEGGSYEQYF. The CDR3 bases are TGTGCCATCAGTGAAGGGGGCTCCTACGAGCAGTACTTC.

This clonotype was seen many times. The chain uses TRBV2 and TRBJ1-1; TRBD1 might be the D (6 bases). CDR1 is SNHLY, CDR2 FYNNEI, per germline. The CDR3 sequence is 14 residues long. Trimming shortened V by 1 base and J by 5 bases, and 11 bases separated the two germline ends. The CDR3 reads CASSEEGGKTEAFF. DNA for the CDR3: TGTGCCAGCAGTGAAGAGGGGGGCAAGACTGAAGCTTTCTTT.

The chain links TRBV2 to TRBJ2-5, with 11 bases identical to TRBD1. From germline, CDR1 is SNHLY and CDR2 FYNNEI. Unmatched junction bases numbered 8, after V lost 7 bases and J lost 4 bases. This CDR3 contains 15 residues. DNA for the CDR3: TGTGCCAGCAAGGGGGGACAGGGGGAAAGAGAGACCCAGTACTTC. Translating gives CASKGGQGERETQYF.

The chain combines TRBV4-1 with TRBJ1-4, with D possibly matching TRBD1 (5 bases). The CDR3 is 13 amino acids. The V and J ends lost 8 bases and 6 bases respectively, with 13 bases between them. CDR1 is MGHRA and CDR2 is YSYEKL in the germline V gene. CDR3 residues: CASHRGEDEKLFF. The CDR3 DNA sequence: TGCGCCAGCCACAGAGGGGAAGATGAAAAACTGTTTTTT.

The rearrangement links TRBV7-2 to TRBJ1-6, with 9 bases fitting TRBD1. CDR1 SGHTA and CDR2 FQGNSA come from the germline V gene. The junction had 26 bases not matched to a gene; V was cut back by 2 bases and J by 9 bases. This CDR3 has 22 amino acids. The CDR3 loop reads CASSLKITGTGRWIADGSPLHF. The CDR3 DNA is TGTGCCAGCAGCTTAAAAATTACCGGGACAGGGAGATGGATCGCGGACGGTTCACCCCTCCACTTT.

V and J are TRBV20-1 and TRBJ2-7; tentative D call: TRBD2 (7 bases). The germline CDR1 and CDR2 sequences are DFQATT and SNEGSKA (reference sequence). The V end lost 1 base, the J end lost 5 bases, and 15 bases lay between the germline ends. This CDR3 is 14 amino acids long. The DNA for the CDR3 is TGCAGTGCTAGAGCCAGCGGGACACCCCACGAGCAGTACTTC. Protein: CSARASGTPHEQYF.

This clonotype has a count of ten or more. The chain employs TRBV12-3 or TRBV12-4 and TRBJ1-1, with 9 bases fitting TRBD1. Unmatched junction bases numbered 7, after V lost 4 bases and J lost 7 bases. The length of the CDR3 is 14 residues. In DNA form, the CDR3 reads TGTGCCAGCAGTTCGGGACAGGGTACGGATGAAGCTTTCTTT. Translating gives CASSSGQGTDEAFF.